The 6 T cell receptor beta chains given below trace back to one sample, sequenced in a study of human T cells and chemical hapten exposure. TCRdb processed the RACE reads anew with MiXCR; each CDR3 protein has one entry. The sample lists approximately 71,000 distinct CDR3 sequences; approximately 9.8% were seen once. The time point here: patch test 1, 2 weeks after DPC sensitization. Specified treatment: therapeutic diphenylcyclopropenone sensitization with weekly scalp DPC. Sequenced material: whole blood, taken in connection with sensitization to the hapten diphenylcyclopropenone (DPC). These receptors were taken from a middle-aged woman with alopecia areata. Some clones in this sample may be carry-over from other donors' samples.

The chain couples TRBV6-6 to TRBJ1-3; no firm D call. Germline V CDR1 and CDR2: MNHNY, SVGAGI (reference sequence). The germline V and J ends were trimmed by 6 bases and 4 bases, with 7 bases remaining between them. CDR3 size: 12 residues. CDR3 residues: CASSREGNTIYF. The CDR3 DNA is TGTGCCAGCAGCCGTGAGGGAAACACCATATATTTT.

Ten or more counts support this clonotype. The gene calls are TRBV9 and TRBJ2-3; 8 nucleotides match TRBD1. Germline CDR1 is SGDLS and CDR2 is YYNGEE. CDR3 length: 16 residues. J gave up 1 base and V 0 bases, and 4 bases lay outside the gene matches. Here the CDR3 DNA reads TGTGCCAGCAGCGTAGCCCCGACAGGGGGCACAGATACGCAGTATTTT. Translation gives CASSVAPTGGTDTQYF. The full variable domain, rest sourced from reference TRBV9 and TRBJ2-3, is DSGVTQTPKHLITATGQRVTLRCSPRSGDLSVYWYQQSLDQGLQFLIQYYNGEERAKGNILERFSAQQFPDLHSELNLSSLELGDSALYFCASSVAPTGGTDTQYFGPGTRLTVL.

This clonotype appeared many times. The chain joins TRBV6-6 to TRBJ2-3; weak D call: TRBD2 (6 bases). The germline CDR1 and CDR2 sequences are MNHNY and SVGAGI (reference sequence). V dropped 4 bases and J dropped 4 bases, with 12 bases sitting between them. CDR3 length: 14 residues. The CDR3 DNA sequence: TGTGCCAGCAGTTCGGGACTGAGGCCAGATACGCAGTATTTT. Translated: CASSSGLRPDTQYF.

This clonotype has a count of ten or more. This sequence joins TRBV7-9 and TRBJ2-3; perhaps TRBD2 as D (5 bases). CDR1 and CDR2 (germline): SEHNR, FQNEAQ (reference sequence). V was clipped by 5 bases and J by 5 bases, with 14 bases between them. This CDR3 has 14 amino acids. The CDR3 spells CASSLKRYLDTQYF. The CDR3 nucleotides read TGTGCCAGCAGCCTAAAGCGGTATTTAGATACGCAGTATTTT.

There are many counts of this clonotype. This chain joins TRBV20-1 and TRBJ1-1; the D is unclear. The germline gives CDR1 DFQATT, CDR2 SNEGSKA (reference sequence). The CDR3 has 13 residues. Trimming took 5 bases from V and 4 from J, leaving 14 bases between them. The CDR3 here is CSAARRRVTEAFF. DNA of the CDR3: TGCAGTGCTGCGCGCAGGAGGGTCACTGAAGCTTTCTTT.

This sequence joins TRBV6-6 and TRBJ1-6, with D perhaps TRBD1 (6 bases). The CDR3 contains 14 residues. Germline CDR1 is MNHNY and CDR2 is SVGAGI (reference sequence). Trimming pared 5 bases from V and 6 bases from J, leaving 11 bases between. The CDR3 loop reads CASSTAGVNSPLHF. The CDR3 DNA follows: TGTGCCAGCAGTACGGCAGGGGTTAATTCACCCCTCCACTTT.